This T cell receptor (beta chain) was recovered during a study of T cell responses to AZD1222 COVID-19 vaccine. Study-level points and caveats: Females made up more of the donors, who were largely white British, and clonal diversity may have come out too low. At baseline, seropositivity was found in only a handful of AZD1222 recipients. Scientists sampled the repertoires only once the peak T cell response had passed.

As to this clone: What it binds is unknown.

Pooled in the analysis were second doses at about 4 or about 12 weeks. Sequencing used immunoSEQ multiplex PCR; TCRdb keeps in-frame clones, though not all of them. The sample lists around 100,000 clones, nearly 90% seen once, with 2.5% in the top ten. The germline CDR1 and CDR2 sequences are MDHEN and SYDVKM. Trimming cost V 7 bases and J 4 bases, with 14 bases left between them. This CDR3 has 14 residues. This specimen was peripheral blood, taken 28 days after the second AZD1222 dose. This TCR derives from an adult who received the AZD1222 COVID-19 vaccine. The chain combines TRBV28 with TRBJ2-1; no firm D call. Here the CDR3 DNA reads TGTGCCAGCACCTATACGGCGGTATACAATGAGCAGTTCTTC. This gives the protein CASTYTAVYNEQFF.